A single sample is the source of the 26 T cell receptor beta chains below, sequenced in a study of response to subunit inactivated influenza vaccine. TCRdb analysed the RT-PCR reads with MiXCR anew, one entry per CDR3 protein. The table has around 580,000 distinct CDR3 sequences, approximately 10% seen once. The sequencing here drew on PBMCs from blood, taken on the day of vaccination. Source of these receptors: a man aged 50 to 60 who received an inactivated influenza vaccine.

The chain has TRBV20-1 and TRBJ2-7; 11 bases are shared with TRBD1. J gave up 2 bases and V 3 bases, and 6 bases lay outside the gene matches. Germline V gene lookup returns CDR1 DFQATT and CDR2 SNEGSKA (reference sequence). CDR3 length: 15 residues. The CDR3 nucleotides read TGCAGTGCTAGCTCGGACAGGGGGCCCCCCTACGAGCAGTACTTC. Residues: CSASSDRGPPYEQYF.

This clonotype came up a few times. This chain uses TRBV5-1 with TRBJ2-7, with 8 bases fitting TRBD1. Germline assignment: CDR1 SGHRS and CDR2 YFSETQ. Germline trimming cut 1 base from V and 1 base from J; bases unmatched to any gene: 4. This CDR3 spans 15 amino acids. As DNA, the CDR3 is TGCGCCAGCAGCTTGCTCCAGGGGGCTTCCTACGAGCAGTACTTC. Translated: CASSLLQGASYEQYF.

This clonotype has ten or more counts. The chain combines TRBV12-3 or TRBV12-4 with TRBJ2-1; TRBD2 matches 7 bases. V gave up 3 bases and J gave up 3 bases; unmatched junction bases: 5. The CDR3 length is 15 residues. The CDR3 is CASSFTAGLYNEQFF. CDR3 sequence (DNA): TGTGCCAGCAGTTTTACAGCGGGACTCTACAATGAGCAGTTCTTC.

A few counts support this clonotype. The chain carries TRBV4-3 and TRBJ1-2; 9 bases map to TRBD1. This CDR3 region has 15 residues. Trimming took 1 base from V and 4 from J; bases not matched to a gene: 4. Germline V gene sequence: CDR1 LGHNA, CDR2 YSLEER. The CDR3 DNA sequence: TGCGCCAGCAGCCAAGGTTGGGGACAGGGCTATGGCTACACCTTC. It translates to CASSQGWGQGYGYTF.

This clonotype has at least ten counts. This rearrangement joins TRBV29-1 to TRBJ1-1; D is unresolved. V lost 5 bases and J lost 0, with 10 bases in between. The germline CDR1 and CDR2 sequences are SQVTM and ANQGSEA. The CDR3 consists of 13 residues. For the CDR3, the DNA is TGCAGCGTTAGCGTGGAGGTGAACACTGAAGCTTTCTTT. Its translation is CSVSVEVNTEAFF.

The genes are TRBV14 and TRBJ2-7; 7 bases align to TRBD2. The germline gives CDR1 SGHDN, CDR2 FVKESK. With V trimmed by 3 bases and J by 0 bases, 5 bases remained unmatched. The CDR3 contains 15 residues. The CDR3 DNA reads TGTGCCAGCAGCCACCCAGCGGGGTACTCCTACGAGCAGTACTTC. Its protein is CASSHPAGYSYEQYF.

Remarks on this clonotype: A much larger clone differs by one base, so this may be a read error. This chain links TRBV7-2 with TRBJ2-1, with 8 bases lining up with TRBD2. The CDR3 consists of 15 residues. The V gene's germline CDR1 is SGHTA and CDR2 FQGNSA. In DNA form, the CDR3 reads TGTGCCAGCAGATTAGTGGCGGGGGGCCCCAATGAGCAGTTCTTC. It translates to CASRLVAGGPNEQFF. Filled out from reference TRBV7-2 and TRBJ2-1, the complete variable domain reads GAGVSQSPSNKVTEKGKDVELRCDPISGHTALYWYRQSLGQGLEFLIYFQGNSAPDKSGLPSDRFSAERTGGSVSTLTIQRTQQEDSAVYLCASRLVAGGPNEQFFGPGTRLTVL.

In its sample, this clonotype was seen many times. This sequence joins TRBV5-1 and TRBJ2-7, with TRBD1 matching over 11 bases. The CDR3 runs to 13 residues. Germline values: CDR1 SGHRS, CDR2 YFSETQ. Unmatched junction bases numbered 2, after V lost 3 bases and J lost 6 bases. Written as DNA, the CDR3 is TGCGCCAGCAGCTGGGACAGGGGGAGCGAGCAGTACTTC. Translation: CASSWDRGSEQYF. Filled out from reference TRBV5-1 and TRBJ2-7, the complete variable domain reads KAGVTQTPRYLIKTRGQQVTLSCSPISGHRSVSWYQQTPGQGLQFLFEYFSETQRNKGNFPGRFSGRQFSNSRSEMNVSTLELGDSALYLCASSWDRGSEQYFGPGTRLTVT.

This chain joins TRBV29-1 and TRBJ2-7, with TRBD1 as a possible D gene (5 bases). From germline, CDR1 is SQVTM and CDR2 ANQGSEA. Trimming removed 0 bases at V and 3 bases at J, with 6 bases between. The CDR3 loop spans 12 amino acids. The CDR3 region is CSVEDRDYEQYF. As DNA, the CDR3 is TGCAGCGTTGAAGACAGGGACTACGAGCAGTACTTC.

This clonotype occurred a few times. The chain employs TRBV20-1 and TRBJ2-7, with D perhaps TRBD2 (6 bases). The CDR3 is made up of 15 amino acids. The germline V gene has CDR1 DFQATT and CDR2 SNEGSKA (reference sequence). Trimming left V 0 bases short and J 0 bases short, with 12 bases between. DNA of the CDR3: TGCAGTGCTAGAGATAGCGGCCGTTTCTCCTACGAGCAGTACTTC. Amino acid sequence: CSARDSGRFSYEQYF.

This clonotype showed up just a few times. This sequence joins TRBV5-5 and TRBJ2-5; either TRBD1 or TRBD2 may fit D (5 bases each). The CDR3 loop spans 14 amino acids. From germline, CDR1 is SGHKS and CDR2 YYEKEE (reference sequence). V lost 0 bases and J lost 5, with 11 bases in between. The CDR3 sequence is CASSLEGRVETQYF. The CDR3, as DNA: TGTGCCAGCAGCTTGGAGGGGAGAGTGGAGACCCAGTACTTC.

This clonotype appeared a few times. The CDR3 protein is CSARYTEAFF. The CDR3 region has the DNA TGCAGTGCTAGATACACTGAAGCTTTCTTT. V usage is TRBV20-1 and J usage is TRBJ1-1, with D unclear. Germline V lookup: CDR1 DFQATT, CDR2 SNEGSKA (reference sequence). CDR3 length: 10 amino acids. With 2 bases removed from V and 3 bases from J, the gap between germline ends came to 1 base.

This chain connects TRBV5-1 to TRBJ2-3, with TRBD2 as a possible D gene (5 bases). Trimming took 6 bases from V and 0 from J, leaving 14 bases between them. The CDR3 covers 15 residues. Germline assignment: CDR1 SGHRS and CDR2 YFSETQ. CDR3 DNA sequence: TGCGCCAGCATTAAGCGGAACTCAAGCACAGATACGCAGTATTTT. Translated: CASIKRNSSTDTQYF.

This clonotype was recorded at least ten times. The chain couples TRBV12-3 or TRBV12-4 to TRBJ1-6; D uncertain. This CDR3 contains 15 residues. Trimming pared 7 bases from V and 2 bases from J, leaving 12 bases between. CDR3 nucleotides: TGTGCCAGCACCAGGACTGGTACCTATAATTCACCCCTCCACTTT. Amino acid sequence: CASTRTGTYNSPLHF.

J is TRBJ2-2 and V is TRBV6-2 or TRBV6-3, with unresolved D. CDR1 and CDR2 (germline): MNHEY, SVGEGT. V was clipped by 4 bases and J by 5 bases, with 11 bases between them. This CDR3 is built from 14 residues. CDR3 bases: TGTGCCAGCAGTTTTTCCCTAGTGACCGGGGAGCTGTTTTTT. Translation gives CASSFSLVTGELFF.

J is TRBJ1-4 and V is TRBV14, with D possibly TRBD1 on 6 matching bases. The germline V gene has CDR1 SGHDN and CDR2 FVKESK. CDR3 length: 13 residues. The V end was cut by 4 bases, the J end by 6 bases, with 9 bases between. The CDR3 nucleotides read TGTGCCAGCAGCCGGGACACTTATGAAAAACTGTTTTTT. It translates to CASSRDTYEKLFF.

This chain uses TRBV7-2 with TRBJ2-3; TRBD2 aligns across 11 bases. Trimming cost V 3 bases and J 3 bases; bases outside gene matches: 5. The germline gives CDR1 SGHTA, CDR2 FQGNSA. The CDR3 is made up of 16 amino acids. Written as DNA, the CDR3 is TGTGCCAGCAGCTTTTTAGCGGGGGGGCGGACAGATACGCAGTATTTT. Translation gives CASSFLAGGRTDTQYF.

The chain joins TRBV20-1 to TRBJ2-1; 8 bases are shared with TRBD1. This CDR3 region has 16 residues. CDR1 is DFQATT and CDR2 is SNEGSKA in the germline V gene (reference sequence). V trimming: 3 bases; J trimming: 6 bases; junction bases outside the gene matches: 13. In DNA, the CDR3 is TGCAGTGCTAGGGATCAGGGGGCTCCAAGAGGCAATGAGCAGTTCTTC. This gives the protein CSARDQGAPRGNEQFF.

This clonotype has just a few counts. The genes are TRBV12-3 or TRBV12-4 and TRBJ2-3; a possible D gene is TRBD2 (6 bases). Deletions cut 6 bases from V and 4 bases from J, with 17 bases between. The CDR3 sequence is 15 residues long. In nucleotides, the CDR3 is TGTGCCAGCAGGCCTAGCGAGGTCCGATCAGATACGCAGTATTTT. Its protein is CASRPSEVRSDTQYF.

This clonotype came up a few times. CDR3: CSARFTSGLNEQFF. The CDR3 nucleotides read TGCAGTGCTAGATTTACTAGCGGCCTCAATGAGCAGTTCTTC. This chain joins TRBV20-1 and TRBJ2-1; 8 bases are a match to TRBD2. With 2 bases clipped from V and 6 bases from J, the junction kept 6 bases outside the gene matches. The CDR3 spans 14 residues. Germline V lookup: CDR1 DFQATT, CDR2 SNEGSKA (reference sequence).

This clonotype was seen more than once but under ten times. V gene TRBV19 combines with J gene TRBJ2-1; 8 bases agree with TRBD2. Germline loops: CDR1 LNHDA, CDR2 SQIVND (reference sequence). The J segment lost 0 bases and the V segment lost 5 bases, leaving 3 bases of the junction unmatched. This CDR3 is built from 15 residues. As DNA, the CDR3 is TGTGCCAGTAGTCACGGGACTAGCTCCTACAATGAGCAGTTCTTC. Translation: CASSHGTSSYNEQFF.

This clonotype has ten or more counts. The gene calls are TRBV3-1 and TRBJ2-3; 7 nucleotides match TRBD2. The CDR3 has 17 residues. Germline CDR1 LGHDT, CDR2 YNNKEL (reference sequence). The junction had 13 bases not matched to a gene; V was cut back by 1 base and J by 6 bases. The CDR3 region is CASSQAETSAPWDTQYF. The CDR3, as DNA: TGTGCCAGCAGCCAAGCGGAAACTAGCGCCCCGTGGGATACGCAGTATTTT.

The chain employs TRBV6-1 and TRBJ2-3; 10 bases are shared with TRBD2. Germline V gene data show CDR1 as MNHNS and CDR2 as SASEGT. With 1 base clipped from V and 5 bases from J, the junction kept 6 bases outside the gene matches. The CDR3 sequence is 16 residues long. CDR3 sequence reads: CASSEVQRGGVDTQYF. In DNA, the CDR3 is TGTGCCAGCAGTGAAGTCCAGCGGGGGGGCGTAGATACGCAGTATTTT.

The rearrangement links TRBV4-1 to TRBJ2-6, with TRBD1 matching 7 bases. J gave up 0 bases and V 4 bases, and 3 bases lay outside the gene matches. This CDR3 is built from 16 residues. CDR1 is MGHRA, CDR2 YSYEKL, per germline. The CDR3 is CASSPGQVSGANVLTF. The CDR3 DNA sequence: TGCGCCAGCAGCCCTGGACAGGTCTCTGGGGCCAACGTCCTGACTTTC.

The chain recombines TRBV11-2 with TRBJ2-2; D might be TRBD2 (6 bases). Germline V gene data show CDR1 as SGHAT and CDR2 as FQNNGV. Deletions cut 4 bases from V and 5 bases from J, with 14 bases between. The CDR3 is 15 amino acids. The CDR3 sequence is CASSSDYGLTGELFF. The CDR3 DNA reads as TGTGCCAGCAGCTCGGACTACGGGCTTACCGGGGAGCTGTTTTTT.

This clonotype was counted between two and nine times. The V and J genes are TRBV27 and TRBJ2-7; no definite D call. Trimming stripped 3 bases from V and 5 bases from J, with 11 bases between. CDR3 length: 13 amino acids. Germline CDR1 reads MNHEY; CDR2 reads SMNVEV (reference sequence). In nucleotides, the CDR3 is TGTGCCAGCAGTTTGGCGCGGAATGACGAGCAGTACTTC. This sequence encodes CASSLARNDEQYF.